This T cell receptor (beta chain) was identified during a study of T cells in tuberculosis. As for the study in general: This South African cohort compared adolescents with or without latent tuberculosis against adults with active tuberculosis.

TCRdb's table, derived via immunoSEQ multiplex PCR, lists solely in-frame clones and lacks some. The sample carries under 50,000 clones, less than 95% recorded once. The time point was: new active TB diagnosis, blood taken before or within 7 days of starting treatment. Each donor contributed about 110,000 T cells on average, unsorted. The germline CDR1 and CDR2 sequences are PRHDT and FYEKMQ (reference sequence). The V and J ends lost 5 bases and 0 bases, in that order; junction bases with no gene match: 14. The CDR3 has 20 residues. The rearrangement uses TRBV13 and TRBJ2-1; 12 positions agree with TRBD2. This TCR was recovered from an adult with tuberculosis. The source was PBMCs, collected at tuberculosis diagnosis. This chain's CDR3 is CASSHLRTSGVSGSYNEQFF. DNA of the CDR3: TGTGCCAGCAGCCACCTGCGGACTAGCGGGGTATCGGGCTCCTACAATGAGCAGTTCTTC.